These T cell receptor beta chains were read from a single sample in a study of blood T cells in healthy people across ages. In TCRdb, the 5' RACE reads were re-called with MiXCR into one record per CDR3 protein. The sample lists approximately 880,000 distinct CDR3 sequences, approximately 49% occurring once. Material: blood. Receptors were obtained from a young man in good health. Each CDR3 is given with its conserved first and last residue. D genes are given only for firm matches. The size entry is marked missing in some rows and otherwise reads once, few, many or a size class.

d_call j_call v_call clone_size cdr3_nt cdr3_aa
- TRBJ2-7 TRBV28 many TGTGCCAGCAGTCTCAGAACAGGAACCTACGAGCAGTACTTC CASSLRTGTYEQYF
- TRBJ1-6 TRBV6-2/TRBV6-3 few TGTGCCAGCATAGGAATTCGGAGCTCCTATAATTCACCCCTCCACTTT CASIGIRSSYNSPLHF
- TRBJ2-1 TRBV4-1 few TGCGCCAGCAGCTCCCAGTACAATGAGCAGTTCTTC CASSSQYNEQFF
- TRBJ2-3 TRBV6-1 few TGTGCCAGCAGTGAACAGGGTATCGGTGTAGATACGCAGTATTTT CASSEQGIGVDTQYF
- TRBJ2-7 TRBV4-2 - TGTGCCAGCGGTAGTACAGGCCTCTCCTACGAGCAGTACTTC CASGSTGLSYEQYF
- TRBJ1-6 TRBV5-1 few TGCGCCAGCAGCTTGGAAGCGGTCGTGCGGGGGAGAAGTTCACCCCTCCACTTT CASSLEAVVRGRSSPLHF
- TRBJ2-2 TRBV15 - TGTGCCACAGGGGACTGGGGCATGATGGACACCGGGGAGCTGTTTTTT CATGDWGMMDTGELFF
- TRBJ1-1 TRBV7-9 - TGTGCCAGCAGCTTAGCGCGGGGGGAAGCTTTCTTT CASSLARGEAFF
- TRBJ1-2 TRBV5-1 - TGCGCCAGCAGCTTGGGGGGAGATGCTAACTATGGCTACACCTTC CASSLGGDANYGYTF
- TRBJ2-3 TRBV6-6 - TGTGCCAGCAGCCCCGGGACTGACCCTAGCACAGATACGCAGTATTTT CASSPGTDPSTDTQYF
TRBD1 TRBJ1-5 TRBV11-2 - TGTGCCAGCAGCTTAGAACCAGGGGGTCATCAGCCCCAGCATTTT CASSLEPGGHQPQHF
- TRBJ2-3 TRBV27 - TGTGCCAGCAGTTTAAGGGTGGGGGATACGCAGTATTTT CASSLRVGDTQYF
- TRBJ1-5 TRBV5-1 few TGCGCCAGCAGCCCAGGAGAATATAGCAATCAGCCCCAGCATTTT CASSPGEYSNQPQHF
- TRBJ2-4 TRBV12-3/TRBV12-4 many TGTGCCAGCAGCCCCGTAGGCGACAAAAACATTCAGTACTTC CASSPVGDKNIQYF
- TRBJ2-7 TRBV28 few TGTGCCAGCACCCGAGGGTGGGAAATCCAAGGGTCAGGCGACGAGCAGTACTTC CASTRGWEIQGSGDEQYF
TRBD1 TRBJ1-5 TRBV7-2 few TGTGCCAGCAGCAGGACAGGGACGAGCAATCAGCCCCAGCATTTT CASSRTGTSNQPQHF
- TRBJ1-2 TRBV20-1 few TGCAGTGCGAATTCGGGATATGGCTACACCTTC CSANSGYGYTF
TRBD1 TRBJ1-2 TRBV18 - TGTGCCAGCTCACCAAAGGGGGACAGGCATGGCTACACCTTC CASSPKGDRHGYTF
TRBD2 TRBJ2-3 TRBV20-1 many TGCAGTGCTCCAGCGGGGGCAATTCAGGATACGCAGTATTTT CSAPAGAIQDTQYF
- TRBJ2-6 TRBV7-9 - TGTGCCAGCAGCTTAGGGCGGCAGCACCAGTCCTCTGGGGCCAACGTCCTGACTTTC CASSLGRQHQSSGANVLTF
- TRBJ1-5 TRBV5-6 - TGTGCCAGCAGCTCGTACAGGGCTCGGAGCAATCAGCCCCAGCATTTT CASSSYRARSNQPQHF
TRBD1 TRBJ1-4 TRBV7-9 few TGTGCCAGCAGCGCCTACCGGGACAGGAGTGAAAAACTGTTTTTT CASSAYRDRSEKLFF
- TRBJ2-7 TRBV20-1 few TGCAGTGTAGGCGGCTCGAGCTCCTACGAGCAGTACTTC CSVGGSSSYEQYF
TRBD2 TRBJ2-7 TRBV7-9 - TGTGCCAGCAGCTTGGGAAGCAGCGGGGCAAGCTCCTACGAGCAGTACTTC CASSLGSSGASSYEQYF
- TRBJ2-7 TRBV11-3 - TGTGCCAGCAGTCCCTCCCAGGGCGAGCAGTACTTC CASSPSQGEQYF
- TRBJ2-7 TRBV4-3 few TGCGCCAGCAGCCAAGAACGCTGGGGGAGCTCCTACGAGCAGTACTTC CASSQERWGSSYEQYF
TRBD2 TRBJ2-7 TRBV6-5 - TGTGCCAGCCGGTTAGGACTAGCGGGGATTTACGAGCAGTACTTC CASRLGLAGIYEQYF
TRBD1 TRBJ2-7 TRBV5-4 - TGTGCCAGCAGCGTGTCCGGGACAGGGGTCCACGAGCAGTACTTC CASSVSGTGVHEQYF
- TRBJ1-2 TRBV18 - TGTGCCAGCTCACCACCGGGGGGGACGACGGGACATGGCTACACCTTC CASSPPGGTTGHGYTF
- TRBJ2-7 TRBV16 few TGTGCCAGCAGCCAATCGTGGAAAGGGTCCTACGAGCAGTACTTC CASSQSWKGSYEQYF
- TRBJ2-5 TRBV20-1 many TGCAGTGCTAGAGGGCGTGGGCAGGGGCAGAGGACCCAGTACTTC CSARGRGQGQRTQYF
- TRBJ2-1 TRBV20-1 once TGCAGTGCTCGGGGGGCTAGCGGCAGGAGGAGTGAGCAGTTCTTC CSARGASGRRSEQFF